A selection of T cell receptor beta chains follows, all from one sample in a study of blood T cell repertoires in COVID-19. The assay was immunoSEQ multiplex PCR, and TCRdb's table has in-frame clones only and misses some. The table records about 160,000 clones, more than 75% of them present only once. The sequencing sample was made of peripheral blood. The receptors were sampled from a man in his sixties with COVID-19, enrolled during active disease. Both conserved end residues are part of each CDR3. Each record gives: V gene, J gene, D gene, clone size, CDR3 protein, CDR3 DNA. D genes are given only for firm matches. Where a row states a size, it is once, few, many or the class of an expanded clone; other rows omit it.

TRBV6-1	TRBJ1-5	NA	NA	CASSASGTISNQPQHF	TGTGCCAGCAGTGCGTCCGGGACAATTAGCAATCAGCCCCAGCATTTT
TRBV18	TRBJ1-4	NA	NA	CASSLLDEKLFF	TGTGCCAGCTCACTCCTCGATGAAAAACTGTTTTTT
TRBV28	TRBJ1-2	NA	NA	CASSQRGSLNYGYTF	TGTGCCAGCAGCCAAAGGGGATCCCTTAACTATGGCTACACCTTC
TRBV27	TRBJ2-3	NA	NA	CASSLSLLNTDTQYF	TGTGCCAGCAGTTTATCCTTGCTAAACACAGATACGCAGTATTTT
TRBV7-2	TRBJ1-1	NA	NA	CASIRRKEVGTEAFF	TGTGCCAGCATCAGGAGGAAGGAGGTAGGAACTGAAGCTTTCTTT
TRBV11-3	TRBJ2-1	TRBD2	NA	CASGASGYYQFF	TGTGCCAGCGGCGCTAGCGGATACTACCAGTTCTTC
TRBV29-1	TRBJ1-1	TRBD1	NA	CSVETGMNTEAFF	TGCAGCGTTGAGACAGGGATGAACACTGAAGCTTTCTTT
TRBV6-2/TRBV6-3	TRBJ1-5	NA	NA	CASSFLDSGISNQPQHF	TGTGCCAGCAGTTTCCTGGACAGCGGTATAAGCAATCAGCCCCAGCATTTT
TRBV28	TRBJ2-3	TRBD1	NA	CASSRQGDTQYF	TGTGCCAGCAGCCGACAGGGCGATACGCAGTATTTT
TRBV7-7	TRBJ2-7	TRBD1	NA	CASSPSTGAYEQYF	TGTGCTAGCAGCCCTTCGACAGGGGCCTACGAGCAGTACTTC
TRBV4-1	TRBJ1-2	NA	NA	CASSQETGNYGYTF	TGCGCCAGCAGCCAAGAAACAGGGAACTATGGCTACACCTTC
TRBV7-8	TRBJ2-1	TRBD2	NA	CASSPGRWSGGANEQFF	TGTGCCAGCAGCCCCGGAAGATGGAGCGGGGGGGCGAATGAGCAGTTCTTC
TRBV24-1	TRBJ2-3	TRBD2	NA	CATSGWGTSKTDTQYF	TGTGCCACCAGTGGATGGGGGACTAGCAAAACAGATACGCAGTATTTT
TRBV30	TRBJ1-1	TRBD1	NA	CAWNLRDRGHEAFF	TGTGCCTGGAACCTACGGGACAGGGGACATGAAGCTTTCTTT
TRBV10-3	TRBJ2-7	NA	once	CAISEGPARAYEQYF	TGTGCCATCAGTGAGGGCCCCGCCAGGGCCTACGAGCAGTACTTC
TRBV7-3	TRBJ1-1	TRBD1	NA	CASSLIAGQPNTEAFF	TGTGCCAGCAGCTTAATCGCGGGACAGCCGAACACTGAAGCTTTCTTT
TRBV6-2/TRBV6-3	TRBJ2-5	NA	NA	CASSIGLSPGETQYF	TGTGCCAGCAGTATCGGACTGTCCCCTGGGGAGACCCAGTACTTC